These T cell receptor beta chains were read from a single sample in a study of vaccination effects on CD4 cells after COVID-19. Antigen specificity for these receptors is unknown. Assay used: immunoSEQ multiplex PCR; TCRdb lists only in-frame clones, some missing. The sample lists 66,000 or so clones, around 85% seen once, with approximately 2.4% in the top ten. The sample in question was CD4+ T cells from PBMCs cultured without peptide, obtained after COVID-19 vaccination. Source of these receptors: a human donor who received a COVID-19 vaccine. Both conserved end residues are part of each CDR3. D genes are given only for firm matches. For some rows the clone size is stated as once, few or many, or as a class when expanded; others skip it.

TRBD1	TRBJ1-5	NA	TRBV30	TGTGCCTGGAGTAGAGGGGGCGTCAGCAATCAGCCCCAGCATTTT	CAWSRGGVSNQPQHF
NA	TRBJ2-6	NA	TRBV6-5	TGTGCCAGCAGTTACCAGATTACTGGGGCCAACGTCCTGACTTTC	CASSYQITGANVLTF
NA	TRBJ2-3	NA	TRBV19	TGTGCCAGTAGCAGTAGCAGAGATACGCAGTATTTT	CASSSSRDTQYF
TRBD1	TRBJ1-2	NA	TRBV7-9	TGTGCCAGCGGGACAGGGAACTATGGCTACACCTTC	CASGTGNYGYTF
NA	TRBJ1-1	NA	TRBV2	TGTGCCAGCAGGATACCCGACGGGATGAACACTGAAGCTTTCTTT	CASRIPDGMNTEAFF
TRBD2	TRBJ2-2	few	TRBV7-3	TGTGCCAGCAGCTTCCCGGGACTAGTGAAAACCGGGGAGCTGTTTTTT	CASSFPGLVKTGELFF
NA	TRBJ2-1	NA	TRBV3-1/TRBV3-2	TGTGCCAGCAGCCAAGAGGCGCGGGTTTACAATGAGCAGTTCTTC	CASSQEARVYNEQFF
TRBD1	TRBJ1-1	few	TRBV7-8	TGTGCCAGCAGCCCCGGGACAGGGGAAAAGACTTTCTTT	CASSPGTGEKTFF
NA	TRBJ2-2	few	TRBV3-1/TRBV3-2	TGTGCCAGCAGCCAACCAGACAACACCGGGGAGCTGTTTTTT	CASSQPDNTGELFF
NA	TRBJ2-3	once	TRBV27	TGTGCCAGCAGCACCCCGAGGGCAGGGACCACAGATACGCAGTATTTT	CASSTPRAGTTDTQYF
NA	TRBJ1-2	NA	TRBV11-2	TGTGCCAGCAGCTTACAGCCCATAGCTAACTATGGCTACACCTTC	CASSLQPIANYGYTF
TRBD2	TRBJ2-5	NA	TRBV6-5	TGTGCCAGCACCCAGCGGGGGGGGCAAGAGACCCAGTACTTC	CASTQRGGQETQYF
NA	TRBJ2-1	NA	TRBV2	TGTGCCAGCAGTGCAAACCCCAGGGGGGTATACAATGAGCAGTTCTTC	CASSANPRGVYNEQFF
NA	TRBJ1-1	NA	TRBV2	TGTGCCAGCAGTGAAGCTGTGAGGGGGTACGGAGCTTTCTTT	CASSEAVRGYGAFF
TRBD1	TRBJ1-6	NA	TRBV4-2	TGTGCCAGCAGCCAAGCGGACAGGGTAGTCTGGTCACCCCTCCACTTT	CASSQADRVVWSPLHF
NA	TRBJ2-5	once	TRBV5-1	TGCGCCAGCAGCTTGGGAGGACCCCGGGAGACCCAGTACTTC	CASSLGGPRETQYF
NA	TRBJ2-3	once	TRBV27	TGTGCCAGCAGTCTCGCTTGGGGGGAAACAGATACGCAGTATTTT	CASSLAWGETDTQYF
NA	TRBJ1-1	NA	TRBV14	TGTGCCAGCAGCCAAGACCCTGTTCGTTGGGGTGAAGCTTTCTTT	CASSQDPVRWGEAFF
TRBD1	TRBJ2-3	NA	TRBV5-1	TGCGCCAGCAGCCTGGACAGGGGAAGCACAGATACGCAGTATTTT	CASSLDRGSTDTQYF
TRBD2	TRBJ2-1	NA	TRBV18	TGTGCCAGCTCACCACCTAGCGGGGGCCTCAACAATGAGCAGTTCTTC	CASSPPSGGLNNEQFF
NA	TRBJ1-1	NA	TRBV24-1	TGTGCCAACGACCCGGGGACTGAGGAAGGGGAAGCTTTCTTT	CANDPGTEEGEAFF
NA	TRBJ1-1	NA	TRBV28	TGTGCCAGCAGTAGGGCACAGGTCTACACTGAAGCTTTCTTT	CASSRAQVYTEAFF